This TCR beta chain was recorded in a study of sequential checkpoint blockade in melanoma. Across the whole study: Randomization was 1:1 between first-line nivolumab→ipilimumab and ipilimumab→nivolumab. Maintenance nivolumab came after either treatment sequence.

Described treatment: randomized to nivolumab then ipilimumab (arm A) or the reverse (arm B). Patients had received no earlier DNA-damaging chemotherapy. Live CD3+CD8+ CD19− CD56− cells were sorted from PBMCs. CDR3 length equals 11 residues. Between the trimmed V and J ends, which lost 2 bases and 11 bases, there was a span of 9 bases. Per germline, CDR1 MNHEY and CDR2 SVGAGI. Generated by immunoSEQ multiplex PCR, the TCRdb table keeps only in-frame clones and is missing some. Found here are around 19,000 clones, around two thirds of them singletons; the top ten hold approximately 20%. This sample comprised CD8+ T cells sorted from blood (inferred from file names), obtained from a patient given nivolumab and ipilimumab in sequence. The receptor's source is a human donor with melanoma. The rearrangement links TRBV6-5 to TRBJ1-1, with D possibly TRBD1 on 5 matching bases. The CDR3 loop is CASSYGAAAFF. The CDR3, as DNA: TGTGCCAGCAGTTACGGGGCAGCGGCTTTCTTT.